This T cell receptor (beta chain) was recovered during a study of graft-versus-host responses after intestinal transplantation (dated by TCRdb to the early 2020s). General notes on the study: The transplants that recipients got were multivisceral, liver-intestinal, or isolated intestinal. Anti-thymocyte globulin induction was given to all recipients, followed by maintenance tacrolimus and steroids for approximately three years. After intestinal transplantation, graft-versus-host and host-versus-graft alloreactive T cell clones were followed in the graft, circulation and bone marrow using bulk TCR-beta CDR3 sequencing. To identify alloreactive clones, pre-transplant mixed lymphocyte reaction products were sequenced and compared with unstimulated pre-transplant donor and recipient T cells. A cohort of approximately 24 intestinal transplant recipients, including one retransplant, was enrolled, and 3 patients lacking pretransplant specimens were excluded. A peak of at least 4% donor T cells among recipient peripheral blood mononuclear cells was the definition used for donor T cell macrochimerism. Samples from three later patients were sequenced in-house on an Illumina MiSeq with MiXCR processing rather than by the commercial service.

Points the paper makes about the study in general: GvH clones were detected in recipient bone marrow, and some of these GvH clones were observed earlier in ileal mucosa or blood, consistent with an intestinal mucosal origin. In patients with donor T cell macrochimerism, the allografts had high GvH to HvG T cell clonal ratios. Early after transplant, peak levels of circulating GvH clones were found to be associated with declines in HvG clones. The relatively low number and heterogeneity of intestinal transplant patients limited the conclusions.

The library was obtained by the immunoSEQ multiplex PCR assay. For most patients, genomic DNA was isolated with the Qiagen DNeasy Blood and Tissue Kit and shipped frozen to Adaptive Biotechnologies for TCR sequencing. For most patients, high-throughput TCR-beta CDR3 sequencing of genomic DNA was performed by Adaptive Biotechnologies. Per the authors' processing: Adaptive's ImmunoSEQ software supplied the TCR sequencing data for 15 to 20 patients, while MiXCR and VDJtools were used to process a few other patients. CD4 versus CD8 sorting errors were corrected by removing sequences found in both subsets at a frequency ratio below 5:1. Because the origin of CDR3 nucleotide sequences shared between donor and recipient could not be assigned, those sequences were removed. Alloreactive clones required at least 2-fold expansion over unstimulated cells and minimum CFSE-low frequency of 0.002% (template counts) or 0.001% (read counts). Clones detected in sequenced pre-transplant spleen, lymph node, or MLR CFSE-low populations of the donor or recipient were defined as mappable. The cumulative frequency of alloreactive clones was calculated as a percentage of all sequences, weighted by copy number. In its TCRdb copy, this immuneACCESS table keeps in-frame sequences only and misses some clones. Where compared with another copy, unresolved V genes explain less than half of these, and the others have no known cause. V, J and clone size are taken as reported in that table, and D and trimming were inferred from the DNA itself. Present in this sample are tens of thousands of clones, about 94% of which were seen just once. The top ten hold approximately 0.4% of the sample.

As concerns this clone: The target of this receptor is not known. Per-base quality was not reported, and no clone a single base away is much larger than it.

The sample's time point label, in plain terms: cells obtained before transplantation from donor or recipient. CD3+CD4+ and CD3+CD8+ populations were FACS-sorted from unstimulated pre-transplant donor and recipient cells taken from spleen or lymph nodes. Sequenced here: unstimulated CD4+ T cells sorted from spleen or lymph node cells, sampled before transplant. This TCR derives from a human donor who was the organ donor for an intestinal transplant.

The nucleotide sequence is given as TGCGCCAGCAGCTTGGTGGGGGAGGTCCGCAATGAGCAGTTCTTC. Its translation is CASSLVGEVRNEQFF. This chain is built from TRBV5-1 and TRBJ2-1; tentative D gene TRBD2, with 6 bases matching. The CDR3 runs 15 residues from the cysteine to the phenylalanine. The read is trimmed to its CDR3 DNA, 45 bases read in frame from base 1. Looking up the germline V gene yields CDR1 SGHRS and CDR2 YFSETQ. V was cut back by 0 bases and J by 6 bases, leaving a gap of 13 bases between them. The CDR3 plus the reference TRBV5-1 and TRBJ2-1 genes for the other parts give the full variable domain: KAGVTQTPRYLIKTRGQQVTLSCSPISGHRSVSWYQQTPGQGLQFLFEYFSETQRNKGNFPGRFSGRQFSNSRSEMNVSTLELGDSALYLCASSLVGEVRNEQFFGPGTRLTVL.